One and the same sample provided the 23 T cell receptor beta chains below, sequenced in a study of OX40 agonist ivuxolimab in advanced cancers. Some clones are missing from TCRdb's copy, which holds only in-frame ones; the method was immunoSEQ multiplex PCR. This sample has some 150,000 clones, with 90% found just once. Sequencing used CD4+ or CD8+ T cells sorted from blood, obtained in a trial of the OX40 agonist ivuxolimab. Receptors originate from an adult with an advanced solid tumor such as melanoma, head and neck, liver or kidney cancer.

In DNA, the CDR3 is TGTGCCAGCAGCAAGGACCGGTGGGCCTACGAGCAGTACTTC. It codes for CASSKDRWAYEQYF. The rearrangement uses TRBV21-1 and TRBJ2-7. TRBV21-1 is assigned pseudogene status. The CDR3 extends over 14 amino acids.

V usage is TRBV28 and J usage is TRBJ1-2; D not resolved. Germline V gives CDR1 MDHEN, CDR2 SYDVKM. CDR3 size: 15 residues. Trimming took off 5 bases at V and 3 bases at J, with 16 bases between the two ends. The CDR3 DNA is TGTGCCAGCAGTGTGGACGATCTCGGGGACTATGGCTACACCTTC. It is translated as CASSVDDLGDYGYTF.

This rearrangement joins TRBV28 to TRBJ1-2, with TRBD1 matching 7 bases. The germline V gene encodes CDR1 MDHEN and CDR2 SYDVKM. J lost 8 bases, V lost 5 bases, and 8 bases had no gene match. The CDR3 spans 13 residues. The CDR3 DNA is TGTGCCAGCAGTCGACCCAACAGGGGCGGCTACACCTTC. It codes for CASSRPNRGGYTF.

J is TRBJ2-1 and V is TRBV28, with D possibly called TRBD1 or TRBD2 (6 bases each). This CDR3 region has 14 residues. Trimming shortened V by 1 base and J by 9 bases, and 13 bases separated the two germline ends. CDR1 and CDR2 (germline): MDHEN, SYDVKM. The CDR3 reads CASSLSSGATEQFF. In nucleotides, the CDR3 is TGTGCCAGCAGTTTATCATCGGGGGCGACTGAGCAGTTCTTC. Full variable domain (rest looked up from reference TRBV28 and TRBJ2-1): DVKVTQSSRYLVKRTGEKVFLECVQDMDHENMFWYRQDPGLGLRLIYFSYDVKMKEKGDIPEGYSVSREKKERFSLILESASTNQTSMYLCASSLSSGATEQFFGPGTRLTVL.

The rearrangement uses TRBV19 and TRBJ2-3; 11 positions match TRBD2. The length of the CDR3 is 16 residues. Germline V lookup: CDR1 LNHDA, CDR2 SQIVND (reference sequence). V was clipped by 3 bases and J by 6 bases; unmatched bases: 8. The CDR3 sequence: CASSMGGTSGADTQYF. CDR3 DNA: TGTGCCAGTAGTATGGGAGGGACTAGCGGTGCGGATACGCAGTATTTT.

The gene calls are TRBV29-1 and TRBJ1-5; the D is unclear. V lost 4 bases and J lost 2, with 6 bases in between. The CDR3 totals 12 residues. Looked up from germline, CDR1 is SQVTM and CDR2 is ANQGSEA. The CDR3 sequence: CSVGEGNQPQHF. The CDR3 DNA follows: TGCAGCGTTGGAGAGGGCAATCAGCCCCAGCATTTT.

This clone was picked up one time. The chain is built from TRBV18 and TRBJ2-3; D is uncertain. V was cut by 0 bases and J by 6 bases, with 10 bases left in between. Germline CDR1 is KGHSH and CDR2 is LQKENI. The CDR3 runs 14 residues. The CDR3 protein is CASSPPSEFDTQYF. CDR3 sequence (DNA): TGTGCCAGCTCACCACCGTCGGAATTTGATACGCAGTATTTT.

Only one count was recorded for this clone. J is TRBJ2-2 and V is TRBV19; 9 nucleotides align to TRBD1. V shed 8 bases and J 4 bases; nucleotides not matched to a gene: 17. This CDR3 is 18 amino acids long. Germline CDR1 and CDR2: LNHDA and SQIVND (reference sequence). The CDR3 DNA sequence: TGTGCCAGTCAACCGGGACAGGGCTTTCGGTCGGGCACCGGGGAGCTGTTTTTT. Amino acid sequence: CASQPGQGFRSGTGELFF.

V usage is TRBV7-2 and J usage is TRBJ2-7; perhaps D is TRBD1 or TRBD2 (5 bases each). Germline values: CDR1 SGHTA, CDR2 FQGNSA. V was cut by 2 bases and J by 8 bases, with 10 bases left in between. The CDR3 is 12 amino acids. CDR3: CASSLPGAKQYF. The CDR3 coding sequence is TGTGCCAGCAGCTTACCCGGGGCTAAGCAGTACTTC.

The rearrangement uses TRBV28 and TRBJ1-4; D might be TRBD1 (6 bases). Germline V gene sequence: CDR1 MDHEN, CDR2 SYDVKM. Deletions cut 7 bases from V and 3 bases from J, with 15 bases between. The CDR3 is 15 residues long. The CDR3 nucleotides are TGTGCCAGCATCCTAAGGGGGGGATCTAATGAAAAACTGTTTTTT. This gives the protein CASILRGGSNEKLFF. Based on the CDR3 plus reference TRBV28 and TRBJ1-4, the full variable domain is DVKVTQSSRYLVKRTGEKVFLECVQDMDHENMFWYRQDPGLGLRLIYFSYDVKMKEKGDIPEGYSVSREKKERFSLILESASTNQTSMYLCASILRGGSNEKLFFGSGTQLSVL.

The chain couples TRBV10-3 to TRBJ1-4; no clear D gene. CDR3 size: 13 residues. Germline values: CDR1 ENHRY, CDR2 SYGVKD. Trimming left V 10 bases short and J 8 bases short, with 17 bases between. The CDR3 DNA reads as TGTGCCACCGGCGGAAACTTGGACGAAAAACTGTTTTTT. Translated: CATGGNLDEKLFF.

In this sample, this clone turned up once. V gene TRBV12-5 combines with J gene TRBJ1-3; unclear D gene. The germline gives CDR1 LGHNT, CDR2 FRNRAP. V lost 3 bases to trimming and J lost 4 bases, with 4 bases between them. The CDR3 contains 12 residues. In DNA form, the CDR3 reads TGTGCTAGTGGTTTATCGGGAAACACCATATATTTT. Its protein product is CASGLSGNTIYF.

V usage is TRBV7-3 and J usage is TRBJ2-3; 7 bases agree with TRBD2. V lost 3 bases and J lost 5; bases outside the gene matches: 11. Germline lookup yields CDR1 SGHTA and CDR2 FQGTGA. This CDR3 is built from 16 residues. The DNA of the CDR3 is TGTGCCAGCAGCTTCCGCGCAGCGGGATTTGGAGATACGCAGTATTTT. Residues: CASSFRAAGFGDTQYF.

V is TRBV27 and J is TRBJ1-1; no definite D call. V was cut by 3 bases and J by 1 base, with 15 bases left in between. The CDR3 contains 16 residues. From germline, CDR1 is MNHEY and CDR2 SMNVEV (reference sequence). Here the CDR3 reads CASSFSWRTRNTEAFF. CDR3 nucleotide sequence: TGTGCCAGCAGTTTCTCGTGGAGAACAAGGAACACTGAAGCTTTCTTT.

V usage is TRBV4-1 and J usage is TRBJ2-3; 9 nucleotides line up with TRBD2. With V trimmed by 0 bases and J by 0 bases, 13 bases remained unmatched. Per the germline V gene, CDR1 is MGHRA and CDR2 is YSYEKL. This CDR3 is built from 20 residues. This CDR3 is CASSQEKSLVAGESTDTQYF. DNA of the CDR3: TGCGCCAGCAGCCAAGAGAAAAGTTTGGTAGCGGGAGAGAGCACAGATACGCAGTATTTT.

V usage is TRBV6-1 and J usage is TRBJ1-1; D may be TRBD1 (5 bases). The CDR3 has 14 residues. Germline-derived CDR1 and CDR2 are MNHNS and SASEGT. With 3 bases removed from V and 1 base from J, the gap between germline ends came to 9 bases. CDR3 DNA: TGTGCCAGCAGTGAGTATCAGGGGAACACTGAAGCTTTCTTT. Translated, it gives CASSEYQGNTEAFF.

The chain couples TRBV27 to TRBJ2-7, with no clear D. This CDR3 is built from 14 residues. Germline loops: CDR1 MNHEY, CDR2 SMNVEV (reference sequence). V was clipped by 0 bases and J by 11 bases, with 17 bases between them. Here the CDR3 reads CASSLSRPNYRKYF. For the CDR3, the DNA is TGTGCCAGCAGTTTATCACGCCCCAATTATAGGAAGTACTTC.

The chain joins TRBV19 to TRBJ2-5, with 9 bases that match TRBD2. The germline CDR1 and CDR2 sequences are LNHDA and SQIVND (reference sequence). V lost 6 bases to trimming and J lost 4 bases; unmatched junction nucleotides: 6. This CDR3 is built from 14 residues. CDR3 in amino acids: CASSRGLAGETQYF. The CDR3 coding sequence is TGTGCCAGTAGCCGGGGACTAGCAGGAGAGACCCAGTACTTC.

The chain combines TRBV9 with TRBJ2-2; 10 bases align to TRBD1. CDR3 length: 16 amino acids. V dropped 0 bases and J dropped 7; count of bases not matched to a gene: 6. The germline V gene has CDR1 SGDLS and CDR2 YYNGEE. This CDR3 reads CASSVAPGQGVGELFF. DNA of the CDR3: TGTGCCAGCAGCGTAGCTCCAGGACAGGGGGTCGGGGAGCTGTTTTTT.

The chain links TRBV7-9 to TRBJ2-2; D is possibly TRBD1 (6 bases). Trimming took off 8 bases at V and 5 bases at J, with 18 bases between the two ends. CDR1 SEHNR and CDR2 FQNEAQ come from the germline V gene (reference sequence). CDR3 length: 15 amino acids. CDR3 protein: CASVRARGVTGELFF. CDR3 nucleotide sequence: TGTGCCAGCGTTCGAGCCAGGGGCGTTACCGGGGAGCTGTTTTTT. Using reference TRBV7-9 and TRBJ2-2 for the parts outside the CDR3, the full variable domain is DTGVSQNPRHKITKRGQNVTFRCDPISEHNRLYWYRQTLGQGPEFLTYFQNEAQLEKSRLLSDRFSAERPKGSFSTLEIQRTEQGDSAMYLCASVRARGVTGELFFGEGSRLTVL.

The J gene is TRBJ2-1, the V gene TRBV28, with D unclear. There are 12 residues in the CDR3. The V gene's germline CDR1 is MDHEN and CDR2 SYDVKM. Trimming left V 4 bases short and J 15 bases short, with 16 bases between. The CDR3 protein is CASSSKASRMFF. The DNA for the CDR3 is TGTGCCAGCAGTTCCAAGGCCTCTAGGATGTTCTTC.

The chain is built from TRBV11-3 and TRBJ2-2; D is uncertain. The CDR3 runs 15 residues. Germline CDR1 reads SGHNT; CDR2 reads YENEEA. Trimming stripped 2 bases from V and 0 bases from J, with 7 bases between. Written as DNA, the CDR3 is TGTGCCAGCAGCTTACTGGGAACGAACACCGGGGAGCTGTTTTTT. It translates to CASSLLGTNTGELFF.

The CDR3 is CASSYWDSGTGELFF. CDR3 DNA: TGTGCCAGCAGTTATTGGGACAGTGGGACCGGGGAGCTGTTTTTT. The chain uses TRBV6-6 and TRBJ2-2; the match to TRBD1 covers 7 bases. Germline trimming cut 3 bases from V and 5 bases from J; bases unmatched to any gene: 6. The CDR3 is 15 amino acids. Per germline, CDR1 MNHNY and CDR2 SVGAGI (reference sequence).